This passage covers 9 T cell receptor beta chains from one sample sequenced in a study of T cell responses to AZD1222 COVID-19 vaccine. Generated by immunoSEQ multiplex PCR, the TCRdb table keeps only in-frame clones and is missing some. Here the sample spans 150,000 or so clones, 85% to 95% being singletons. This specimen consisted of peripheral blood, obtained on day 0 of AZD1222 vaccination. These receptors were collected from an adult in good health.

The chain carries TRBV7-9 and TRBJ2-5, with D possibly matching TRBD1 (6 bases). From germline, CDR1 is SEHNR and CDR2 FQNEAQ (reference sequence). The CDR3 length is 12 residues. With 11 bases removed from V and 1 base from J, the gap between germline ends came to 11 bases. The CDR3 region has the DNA TGTGCCTGTGGGGGCAGCCAAGAGACCCAGTACTTC. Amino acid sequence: CACGGSQETQYF. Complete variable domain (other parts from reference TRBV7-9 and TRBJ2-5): DTGVSQNPRHKITKRGQNVTFRCDPISEHNRLYWYRQTLGQGPEFLTYFQNEAQLEKSRLLSDRFSAERPKGSFSTLEIQRTEQGDSAMYLCACGGSQETQYFGPGTRLLVL.

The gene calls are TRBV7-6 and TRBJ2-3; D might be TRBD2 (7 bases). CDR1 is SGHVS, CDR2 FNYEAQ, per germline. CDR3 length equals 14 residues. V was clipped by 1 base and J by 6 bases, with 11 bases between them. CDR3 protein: CASSLGGGPDTQYF. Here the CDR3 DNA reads TGTGCCAGCAGCTTAGGGGGGGGCCCGGATACGCAGTATTTT.

The CDR3 reads CASSSTSSTDTQYF. CDR3 DNA sequence: TGCGCCAGCAGTTCTACATCCAGCACAGATACGCAGTATTTT. This chain uses TRBV5-1 with TRBJ2-3; D remains unclear. The V gene's germline CDR1 is SGHRS and CDR2 YFSETQ. The CDR3 has 14 residues. Trimming removed 5 bases at V and 0 bases at J, with 10 bases between.

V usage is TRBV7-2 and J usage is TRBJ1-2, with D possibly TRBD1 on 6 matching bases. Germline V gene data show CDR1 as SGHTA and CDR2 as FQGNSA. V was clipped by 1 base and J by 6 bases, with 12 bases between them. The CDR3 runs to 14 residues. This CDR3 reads CASSLGTEFNGYTF. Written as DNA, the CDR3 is TGTGCCAGCAGCTTAGGGACAGAATTCAATGGCTACACCTTC. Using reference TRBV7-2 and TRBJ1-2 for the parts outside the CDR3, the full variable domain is GAGVSQSPSNKVTEKGKDVELRCDPISGHTALYWYRQSLGQGLEFLIYFQGNSAPDKSGLPSDRFSAERTGGSVSTLTIQRTQQEDSAVYLCASSLGTEFNGYTFGSGTRLTVV.

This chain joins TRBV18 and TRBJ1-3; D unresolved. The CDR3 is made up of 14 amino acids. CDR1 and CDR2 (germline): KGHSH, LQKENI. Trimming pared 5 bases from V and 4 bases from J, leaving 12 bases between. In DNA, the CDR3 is TGTGCCAGCTCAATGGACCCTTCAGGAAACACCATATATTTT. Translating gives CASSMDPSGNTIYF.

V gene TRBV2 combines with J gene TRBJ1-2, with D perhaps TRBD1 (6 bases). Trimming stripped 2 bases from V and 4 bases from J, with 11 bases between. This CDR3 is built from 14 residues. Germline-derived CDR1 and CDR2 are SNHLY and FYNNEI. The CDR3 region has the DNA TGTGCCAGCAGTGAACAGGGGACATCCTATGGCTACACCTTC. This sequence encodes CASSEQGTSYGYTF.

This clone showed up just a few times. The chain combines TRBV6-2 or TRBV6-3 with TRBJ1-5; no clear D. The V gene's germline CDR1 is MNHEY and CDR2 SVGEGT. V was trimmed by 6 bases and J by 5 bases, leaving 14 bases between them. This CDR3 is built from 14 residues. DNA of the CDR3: TGTGCCAGCAGCGTTTCCGATAAGTATCAGCCCCAGCATTTT. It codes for CASSVSDKYQPQHF.

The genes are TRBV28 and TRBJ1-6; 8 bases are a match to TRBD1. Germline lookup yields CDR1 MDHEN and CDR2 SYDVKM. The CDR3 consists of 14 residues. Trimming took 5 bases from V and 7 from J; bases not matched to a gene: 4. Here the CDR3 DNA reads TGTGCCAGCAGTCGGGACAGGAGGAATTCACCCCTCCACTTT. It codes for CASSRDRRNSPLHF.

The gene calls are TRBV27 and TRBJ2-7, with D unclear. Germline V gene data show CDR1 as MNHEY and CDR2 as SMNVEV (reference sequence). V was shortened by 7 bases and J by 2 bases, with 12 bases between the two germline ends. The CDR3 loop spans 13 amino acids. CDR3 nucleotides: TGTGCCAGCAAAGCAGGCTATACCTACGAGCAGTACTTC. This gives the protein CASKAGYTYEQYF.